This T cell receptor (beta chain) derives from a study of CD8 T cells in ankylosing spondylitis. Making use of molecular barcodes, quantitative 5'-RACE generated TCR beta libraries. TCRdb re-analysed the 5' RACE reads in MiXCR, keeping a single row per CDR3 protein. Among 200,000 to 300,000 distinct CDR3 sequences listed, roughly 32% were seen once. The V end lost 5 bases, the J end lost 3 bases, and 14 bases lay between the germline ends. The CDR3 runs to 13 residues. Germline CDR1 DFQATT, CDR2 SNEGSKA (reference sequence). The sample comprised blood, either unsorted or a sorted T cell fraction (not recorded which). V and J are TRBV20-1 and TRBJ2-7; D may correspond to TRBD1 or TRBD2 (7 bases each). This sequence originates from a male donor with ankylosing spondylitis or in good health (not recorded which). CDR3 loop: CSAQQGGVYEQYF. For the CDR3, the DNA is TGCAGTGCTCAGCAGGGGGGGGTCTACGAGCAGTACTTC.